This T cell receptor beta chain was observed in a study of shared clonotypes between healthy human individuals. Study observations and caveats: The expectation was that sequencing depth would affect clonotype sharing among donors. Non-shared clonotypes showed lower generation probabilities than clonotypes common to all four donors.

Worth noting for this clone: What it recognizes is unknown.

Assay execution took place at the deep level. TCRdb's table, derived via immunoSEQ multiplex PCR, lists solely in-frame clones and lacks some. The sample holds about 2 million clones, 85% to 95% seen once. Trimming took 5 bases from V and 2 from J; bases not matched to a gene: 2. This CDR3 contains 15 residues. Germline V lookup: CDR1 SNHLY, CDR2 FYNNEI. All donors were healthy HIV-negative adults lacking recent acute infections or vaccinations. The sequenced sample consisted of naive CD4+ T cells sorted from blood. Subset given: CD45RA+ positively selected. This TCR derives from a man aged 18-30 years in good health. The V and J genes are TRBV2 and TRBJ2-7; 14 bases are shared with TRBD2. CDR3 bases: TGTGCCAGCAGTCAGACTAGCGGGGGGGCCTACGAGCAGTACTTC. This translates into CASSQTSGGAYEQYF.